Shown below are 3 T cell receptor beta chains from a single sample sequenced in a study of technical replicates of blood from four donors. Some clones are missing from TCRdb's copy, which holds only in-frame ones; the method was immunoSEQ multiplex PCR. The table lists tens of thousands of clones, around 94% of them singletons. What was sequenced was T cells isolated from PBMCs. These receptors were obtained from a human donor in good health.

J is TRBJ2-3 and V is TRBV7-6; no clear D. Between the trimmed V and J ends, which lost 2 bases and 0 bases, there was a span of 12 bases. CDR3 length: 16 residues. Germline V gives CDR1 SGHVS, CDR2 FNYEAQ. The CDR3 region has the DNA TGTGCCAGCAGCTTAACCACTGTGCCTAGCACAGATACGCAGTATTTT. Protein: CASSLTTVPSTDTQYF.

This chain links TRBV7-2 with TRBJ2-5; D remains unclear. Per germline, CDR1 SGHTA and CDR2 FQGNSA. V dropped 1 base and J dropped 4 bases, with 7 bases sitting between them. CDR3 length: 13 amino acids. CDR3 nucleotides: TGTGCCAGCAGCTTAGGTTCGGTAGAGACCCAGTACTTC. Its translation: CASSLGSVETQYF.

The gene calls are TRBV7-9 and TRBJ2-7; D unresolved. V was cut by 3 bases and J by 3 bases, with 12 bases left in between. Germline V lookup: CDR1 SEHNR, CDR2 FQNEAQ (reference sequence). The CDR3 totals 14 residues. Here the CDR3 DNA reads TGTGCCAGCAGCTTTAGAACAGAGAACTACGAGCAGTACTTC. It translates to CASSFRTENYEQYF.